Sequencing of this T cell receptor beta chain was carried out in a study of shared clonotypes between healthy human individuals. Generated by immunoSEQ multiplex PCR, the TCRdb table keeps only in-frame clones and is missing some. Among about 1.9 million clones listed, 90% to 95% were seen once. This CDR3 has 9 residues. V was trimmed by 11 bases and J by 9 bases, leaving 8 bases between them. The germline CDR1 and CDR2 sequences are SEHNR and FQNEAQ (reference sequence). It was CD45RO-negative cells, positively selected for CCR7, that made up naive CD8 cells, with terminally differentiated effector memory CD45RA+ cells excluded.

This receptor was obtained from a man younger than 30 in good health. Some clones in this sample may be carry-over from other donors' samples. Material for sequencing was naive CD8+ T cells from PBMCs. The rearrangement joins TRBV7-9 to TRBJ2-1; the D gene is possibly TRBD2 (5 bases). CDR3 loop: CAGEGEQFF. In nucleotides, the CDR3 is TGTGCCGGCGAGGGTGAGCAGTTCTTC.